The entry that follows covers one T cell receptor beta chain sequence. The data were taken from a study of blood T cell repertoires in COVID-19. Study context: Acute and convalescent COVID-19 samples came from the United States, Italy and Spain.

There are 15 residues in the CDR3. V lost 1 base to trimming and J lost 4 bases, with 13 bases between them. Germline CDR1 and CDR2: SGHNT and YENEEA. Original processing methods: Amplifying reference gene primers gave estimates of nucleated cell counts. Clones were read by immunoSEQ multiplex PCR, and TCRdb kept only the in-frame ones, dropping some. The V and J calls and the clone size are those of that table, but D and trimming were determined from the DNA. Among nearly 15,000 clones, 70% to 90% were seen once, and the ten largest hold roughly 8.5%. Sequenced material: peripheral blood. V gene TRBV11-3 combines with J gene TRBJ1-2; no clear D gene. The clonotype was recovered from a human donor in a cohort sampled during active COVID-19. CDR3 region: CASSLAGGPTYGYTF. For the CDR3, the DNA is TGTGCCAGCAGCTTAGCTGGAGGGCCTACCTATGGCTACACCTTC.